This TCR beta chain was sequenced during a study of cytomegalovirus exposure and HLA in healthy donors. PCR amplification relied on 60 Vbeta primers (plus 13 Jbeta primers). Repertoires were generated with immunoSEQ multiplex PCR, while TCRdb's copy carries only in-frame clones and drops some. The sample holds 150,000 to 200,000 clones; approximately 79% are singletons and the top ten take just under 6.5%. Though probably carrying unrecorded immune exposures, donors were nominally healthy at sampling. The V and J ends lost 4 bases and 3 bases, in that order; junction bases with no gene match: 5. CDR1 is SGHVS, CDR2 FQNEAQ, per germline. This CDR3 contains 14 residues.

V gene TRBV7-8 combines with J gene TRBJ2-7; the match to TRBD1 covers 8 bases. The material sequenced was PBMCs. The sequence came from a man in his forties in good health and CMV-seropositive. CDR3 bases: TGTGCCAGCAGCTCCACTACAGGGGGCTACGAGCAGTACTTC. Amino acids: CASSSTTGGYEQYF.